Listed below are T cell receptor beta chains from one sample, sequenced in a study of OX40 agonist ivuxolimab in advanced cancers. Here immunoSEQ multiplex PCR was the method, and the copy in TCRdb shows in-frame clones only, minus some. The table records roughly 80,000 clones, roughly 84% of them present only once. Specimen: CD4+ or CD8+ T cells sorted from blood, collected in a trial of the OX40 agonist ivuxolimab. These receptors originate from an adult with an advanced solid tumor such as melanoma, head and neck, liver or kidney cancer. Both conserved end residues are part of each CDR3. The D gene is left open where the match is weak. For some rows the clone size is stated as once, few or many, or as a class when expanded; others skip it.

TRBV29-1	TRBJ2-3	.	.	CSVKHYLPTDTQYF	TGCAGCGTTAAACATTACCTCCCCACAGATACGCAGTATTTT
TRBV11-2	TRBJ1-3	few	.	CASSWGGGNSGNTIYF	TGTGCCAGCAGCTGGGGGGGCGGAAACTCTGGAAACACCATATATTTT
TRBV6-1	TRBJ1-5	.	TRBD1	CASSEGQGGFQPQHF	TGTGCCAGCAGTGAAGGACAGGGGGGGTTTCAGCCCCAGCATTTT
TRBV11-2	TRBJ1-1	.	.	CASSLGGGKRAFF	TGTGCCAGCAGCTTAGGGGGCGGAAAAAGGGCTTTCTTT
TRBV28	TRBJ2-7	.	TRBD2	CASIPQGTSGFRTYEQYF	TGTGCCAGCATCCCACAAGGGACTAGCGGTTTTAGAACCTACGAGCAGTACTTC
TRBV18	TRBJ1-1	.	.	CASSNGRGNTEAFF	TGTGCCAGCTCCAACGGGAGGGGGAACACTGAAGCTTTCTTT
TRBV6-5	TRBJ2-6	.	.	CASSPEAGANVLTF	TGTGCCAGCTCCCCCGAGGCTGGGGCCAACGTCCTGACTTTC
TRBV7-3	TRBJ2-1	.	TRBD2	CASSLTSGRAIEQFF	TGTGCCAGCAGCTTGACTAGCGGGAGAGCGATTGAGCAGTTCTTC
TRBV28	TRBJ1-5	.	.	CASSLVQINQPQHF	TGTGCCAGCAGTTTAGTACAGATCAATCAGCCCCAGCATTTT
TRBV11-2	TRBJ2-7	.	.	CASSLGPLNYEQYF	TGTGCCAGCAGCTTAGGGCCCCTGAACTACGAGCAGTACTTC
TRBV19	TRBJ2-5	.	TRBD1	CASSPLDRAETQYF	TGTGCCAGTAGTCCCTTGGACAGGGCAGAGACCCAGTACTTC
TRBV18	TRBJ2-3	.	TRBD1	CASSAGTGVTDTQYF	TGTGCCAGCTCAGCCGGGACAGGGGTCACAGATACGCAGTATTTT
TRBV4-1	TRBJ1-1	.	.	CASSPLGGNTEAFF	TGCGCCAGCAGCCCCCTGGGGGGGAACACTGAAGCTTTCTTT
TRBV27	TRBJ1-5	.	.	CASSYLTGLNQPQHF	TGTGCCAGCAGCTATTTGACGGGTCTTAATCAGCCCCAGCATTTT
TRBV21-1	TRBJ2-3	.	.	CASSKAAGESTDTQYF	TGTGCCAGCAGCAAAGCAGCGGGAGAGTCGACAGATACGCAGTATTTT
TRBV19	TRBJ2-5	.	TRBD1	CASTKRFPQGTETQYF	TGTGCCAGTACCAAGAGATTCCCACAGGGGACAGAGACCCAGTACTTC
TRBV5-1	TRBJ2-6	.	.	CASSTGLGSRANVLTF	TGCGCCAGCAGCACTGGGCTGGGGTCGAGGGCCAACGTCCTGACTTTC
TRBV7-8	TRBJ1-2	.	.	CASSYQGWGYTF	TGTGCCAGCAGCTACCAGGGTTGGGGCTACACCTTC
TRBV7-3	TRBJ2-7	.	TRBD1	CASSHRDRSYEQYF	TGTGCCAGCAGCCACCGGGACAGGTCCTACGAGCAGTACTTC
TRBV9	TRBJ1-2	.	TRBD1	CASSVDSGGGYTF	TGTGCCAGCAGCGTAGATTCAGGGGGCGGCTACACCTTC
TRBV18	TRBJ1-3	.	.	CASSPAGTTSGNTIYF	TGTGCCAGCTCACCAGCCGGGACAACTTCTGGAAACACCATATATTTT
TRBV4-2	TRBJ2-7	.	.	CASSPSEQVSYEQYF	TGTGCCAGCAGCCCCTCGGAGCAGGTCTCCTACGAGCAGTACTTC
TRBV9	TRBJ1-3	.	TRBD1	CASSVDAGQGDTIYF	TGTGCCAGCAGCGTAGACGCGGGACAGGGAGACACCATATATTTT
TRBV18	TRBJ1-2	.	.	CASSPVTVYGYTF	TGTGCCAGCTCACCGGTGACAGTATATGGCTACACCTTC
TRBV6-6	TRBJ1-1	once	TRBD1	CASSFGTGRTEAFF	TGTGCCAGCAGTTTTGGGACAGGGCGGACTGAAGCTTTCTTT
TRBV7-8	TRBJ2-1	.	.	CASISQRSGRYNEQFF	TGTGCCAGCATATCACAGCGGAGCGGTCGATACAATGAGCAGTTCTTC
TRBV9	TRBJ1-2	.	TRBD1	CASSLQYKTGIGGYTF	TGTGCCAGCAGCTTGCAGTATAAGACAGGGATCGGTGGCTACACCTTC
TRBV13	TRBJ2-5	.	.	CASSLRGLQETQYF	TGTGCCAGCAGTCTGAGGGGGTTGCAAGAGACCCAGTACTTC
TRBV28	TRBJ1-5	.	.	CASSSLKRPGTNQPQHF	TGTGCCAGCAGCTCCTTAAAGAGGCCAGGGACAAATCAGCCCCAGCATTTT
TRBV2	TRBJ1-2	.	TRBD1	CASSEPGQIYGYTF	TGTGCCAGCAGTGAACCGGGACAGATCTATGGCTACACCTTC
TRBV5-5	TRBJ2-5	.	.	CASSRASRVQTQYF	TGTGCCAGCAGCCGCGCTAGCAGGGTTCAGACCCAGTACTTC
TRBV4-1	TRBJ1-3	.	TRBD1	CASSQHQGDGNTIYF	TGCGCCAGCAGCCAGCACCAGGGGGATGGAAACACCATATATTTT
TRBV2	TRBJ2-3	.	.	CASTRLADTQYF	TGTGCCAGCACCCGACTTGCAGATACGCAGTATTTT
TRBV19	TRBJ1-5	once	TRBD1	CASSTRTGMQPQHF	TGTGCCAGTAGTACGCGGACAGGGATGCAGCCCCAGCATTTT
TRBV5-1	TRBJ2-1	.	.	CASSLDQYNEQFF	TGCGCCAGCAGCTTGGACCAATACAATGAGCAGTTCTTC
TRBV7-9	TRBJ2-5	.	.	CASLSIIEETQYF	TGTGCCAGCCTCAGTATCATCGAAGAGACCCAGTACTTC
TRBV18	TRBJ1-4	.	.	CASPQGLSTNEKLFF	TGTGCCAGCCCGCAGGGATTGTCGACTAATGAAAAACTGTTTTTT
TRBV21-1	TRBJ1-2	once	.	CASSKAGDGGYTF	TGTGCCAGCAGCAAAGCAGGGGATGGTGGCTACACCTTC
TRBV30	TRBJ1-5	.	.	CAWRGGGVNQPQHF	TGTGCCTGGAGGGGTGGGGGTGTTAATCAGCCCCAGCATTTT
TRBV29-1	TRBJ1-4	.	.	CSVRALATNEKLFF	TGCAGCGTGAGGGCCCTTGCAACTAATGAAAAACTGTTTTTT
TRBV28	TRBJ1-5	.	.	CASSLGPWGGQPQHF	TGTGCCAGCAGTTTGGGTCCCTGGGGGGGCCAGCCCCAGCATTTT
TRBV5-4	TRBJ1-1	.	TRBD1	CASSSRQGNTEAFF	TGTGCCAGCAGCTCACGACAGGGGAACACTGAAGCTTTCTTT
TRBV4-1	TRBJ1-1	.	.	CASSQLPRTEAFF	TGCGCCAGCAGCCAACTCCCGCGAACTGAAGCTTTCTTT
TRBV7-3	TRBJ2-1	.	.	CASSLMQRSYNEQFF	TGTGCCAGCAGCCTAATGCAGCGCTCCTACAATGAGCAGTTCTTC
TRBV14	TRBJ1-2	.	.	CASSQVVIRPFRSNYGYTF	TGTGCCAGCAGCCAAGTCGTCATTAGGCCTTTCAGGAGTAACTATGGCTACACCTTC